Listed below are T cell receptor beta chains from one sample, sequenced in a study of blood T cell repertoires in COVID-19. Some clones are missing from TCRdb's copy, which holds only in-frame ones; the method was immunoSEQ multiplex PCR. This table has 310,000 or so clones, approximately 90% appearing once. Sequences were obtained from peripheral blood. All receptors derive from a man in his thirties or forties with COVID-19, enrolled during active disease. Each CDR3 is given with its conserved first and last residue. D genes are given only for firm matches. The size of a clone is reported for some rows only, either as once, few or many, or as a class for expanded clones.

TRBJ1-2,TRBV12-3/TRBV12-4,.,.,CASGREGLSYTF,TGTGCCAGCGGCAGGGAGGGTTTAAGCTACACCTTC
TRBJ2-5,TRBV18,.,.,CASSPLRKETQYF,TGTGCCAGCTCACCACTGAGGAAAGAGACCCAGTACTTC
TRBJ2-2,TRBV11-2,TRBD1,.,CASSLDYPGGDTGELFF,TGTGCCAGCAGCTTAGATTACCCAGGGGGAGACACCGGGGAGCTGTTTTTT
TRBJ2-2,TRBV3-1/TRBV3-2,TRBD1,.,CASSHLYRGRTGELFF,TGTGCCAGCAGCCACCTATACAGGGGCCGCACCGGGGAGCTGTTTTTT
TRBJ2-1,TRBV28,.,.,CASSLVEGRGFF,TGTGCCAGCAGTCTGGTGGAAGGGCGGGGGTTCTTC
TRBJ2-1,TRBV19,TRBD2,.,CASIASGLYNEQFF,TGTGCCAGTATCGCTAGCGGGCTTTACAATGAGCAGTTCTTC
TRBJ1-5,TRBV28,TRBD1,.,CASSWTGRLLPQHF,TGTGCCAGCAGTTGGACAGGGAGATTATTGCCCCAGCATTTT
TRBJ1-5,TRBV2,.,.,CASIQDSNQPQHF,TGTGCCAGCATACAAGATAGCAATCAGCCCCAGCATTTT
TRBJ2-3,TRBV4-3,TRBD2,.,CASSLTSGGGDTQYF,TGCGCCAGCAGTCTGACTAGCGGGGGGGGAGATACGCAGTATTTT
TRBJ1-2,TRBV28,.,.,CASSIRDYPHTF,TGTGCCAGCAGTATCCGGGACTATCCACACACCTTC
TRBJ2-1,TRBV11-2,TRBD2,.,CASSPTSGGYNEQFF,TGTGCCAGCAGCCCGACTAGCGGGGGGTACAATGAGCAGTTCTTC
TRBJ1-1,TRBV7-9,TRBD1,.,CASSRGQTEAFF,TGTGCCAGCAGCCGGGGACAGACTGAAGCTTTCTTT
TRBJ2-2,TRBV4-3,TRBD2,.,CASSGWGGANGELFF,TGCGCCAGCAGTGGATGGGGAGGGGCCAACGGGGAGCTGTTTTTT
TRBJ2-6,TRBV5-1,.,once,CASSPGSAGANVLTF,TGCGCCAGCAGCCCCGGCAGCGCTGGGGCCAACGTCCTGACTTTC
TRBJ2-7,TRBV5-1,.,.,CASSLASGYEQYF,TGCGCCAGCAGCTTGGCCTCAGGCTACGAGCAGTACTTC
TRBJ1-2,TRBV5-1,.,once,CASSLDNSPTYGYTF,TGCGCCAGCAGCTTGGATAACAGTCCAACCTATGGCTACACCTTC
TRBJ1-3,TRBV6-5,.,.,CASSPTQISGNTIYF,TGTGCCAGCAGTCCTACCCAAATCTCTGGAAACACCATATATTTT
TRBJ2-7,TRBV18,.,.,CASSPARTYEQYF,TGTGCCAGCTCACCGGCTAGAACCTACGAGCAGTACTTC
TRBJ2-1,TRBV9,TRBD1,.,CASSVEDRVSVEQFF,TGTGCCAGCAGCGTAGAGGACAGGGTATCGGTTGAGCAGTTCTTC
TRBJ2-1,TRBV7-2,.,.,CASSPTPGRLYNEQFF,TGTGCCAGCAGCCCAACCCCGGGGAGGCTTTACAATGAGCAGTTCTTC
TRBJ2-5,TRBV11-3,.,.,CASSREAGGEETQYF,TGTGCCAGCAGCCGGGAGGCAGGGGGCGAAGAGACCCAGTACTTC
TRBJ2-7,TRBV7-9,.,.,CASTPGFPPAHEQYF,TGTGCCAGCACCCCAGGGTTCCCCCCGGCCCACGAGCAGTACTTC
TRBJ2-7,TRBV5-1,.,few,CASSLQGSPDYEQYF,TGCGCCAGCAGCTTACAGGGCTCTCCAGACTACGAGCAGTACTTC
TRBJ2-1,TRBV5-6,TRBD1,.,CASSKGQWVSSYNEQFF,TGTGCCAGCAGCAAGGGACAGTGGGTTAGCTCCTACAATGAGCAGTTCTTC
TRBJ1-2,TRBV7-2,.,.,CASSLPVSGGYTF,TGTGCCAGCAGCTTACCGGTGTCAGGTGGCTACACCTTC
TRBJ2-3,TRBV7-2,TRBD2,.,CASSLLGLHTDTQYF,TGTGCCAGCAGCTTATTGGGACTACACACAGATACGCAGTATTTT
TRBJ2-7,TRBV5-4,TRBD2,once,CASSMVGTSGGAGYEQYF,TGTGCCAGCAGCATGGTAGGGACTAGCGGGGGGGCCGGGTACGAGCAGTACTTC
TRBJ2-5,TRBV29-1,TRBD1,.,CSVDPGQGVETQYF,TGCAGCGTAGATCCGGGACAGGGCGTGGAGACCCAGTACTTC
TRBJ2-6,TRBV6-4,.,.,CASSDWAVGANVLTF,TGTGCCAGCAGTGACTGGGCAGTTGGGGCCAACGTCCTGACTTTC
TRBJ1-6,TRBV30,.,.,CAWSPDTYSYNSPLHF,TGTGCCTGGAGTCCAGACACTTACTCCTATAATTCACCCCTCCACTTT
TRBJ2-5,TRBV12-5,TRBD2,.,CASGLASGPQETQYF,TGTGCTAGTGGTTTGGCTAGCGGGCCGCAAGAGACCCAGTACTTC
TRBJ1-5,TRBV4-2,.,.,CASSQGRDNQPQHF,TGTGCCAGCAGCCAAGGCAGGGACAATCAGCCCCAGCATTTT
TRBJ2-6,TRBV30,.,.,CAWGTGSGANVLTF,TGTGCCTGGGGTACAGGGTCTGGGGCCAACGTCCTGACTTTC
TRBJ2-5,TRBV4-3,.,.,CASSPNQYGWRETQYF,TGCGCCAGCAGCCCAAACCAGTATGGGTGGAGGGAGACCCAGTACTTC
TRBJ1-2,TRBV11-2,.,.,CASSLDQSNYGYTF,TGTGCCAGCAGCTTAGATCAGTCTAACTATGGCTACACCTTC
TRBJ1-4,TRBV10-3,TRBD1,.,CAISESRTGGSGREKLFF,TGTGCCATCAGTGAGTCGAGAACAGGGGGCTCGGGAAGGGAAAAACTGTTTTTT
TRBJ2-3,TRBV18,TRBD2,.,CASSPTSLETDTQYF,TGTGCCAGCTCACCGACTAGCCTAGAGACAGATACGCAGTATTTT
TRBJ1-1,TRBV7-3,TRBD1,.,CASSFGQGQEAFF,TGTGCCAGCAGCTTTGGACAGGGTCAGGAAGCTTTCTTT
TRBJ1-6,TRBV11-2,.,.,CASSLMDPGTRNSPLHF,TGTGCCAGCAGCTTAATGGACCCCGGGACACGCAATTCACCCCTCCACTTT
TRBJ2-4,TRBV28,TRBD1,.,CASSSPGDRVSAKNIQYF,TGTGCCAGCAGTTCCCCCGGGGACAGGGTATCAGCCAAAAACATTCAGTACTTC
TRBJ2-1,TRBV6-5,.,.,CASSRSQGYEQFF,TGTGCCAGCAGTAGATCCCAGGGGTATGAGCAGTTCTTC
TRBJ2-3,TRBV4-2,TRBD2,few,CASSQALAGVTDTQYF,TGTGCCAGCAGCCAAGCACTAGCGGGAGTCACAGATACGCAGTATTTT
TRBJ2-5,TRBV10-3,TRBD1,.,CAISERQGGRETQYF,TGTGCCATCAGTGAAAGACAGGGGGGACGGGAGACCCAGTACTTC
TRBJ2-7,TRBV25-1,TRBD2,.,CASSEEGLGTRLLYEQYF,TGTGCCAGCAGTGAGGAGGGGCTGGGGACTAGACTCCTCTACGAGCAGTACTTC
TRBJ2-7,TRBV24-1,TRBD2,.,CATSDTGTSGGYEQYF,TGTGCCACCAGTGATACCGGGACTAGCGGCGGCTACGAGCAGTACTTC
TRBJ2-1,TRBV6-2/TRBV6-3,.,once,CASSYGFRGTYNEQFF,TGTGCCAGCAGTTACGGTTTTCGGGGGACCTACAATGAGCAGTTCTTC
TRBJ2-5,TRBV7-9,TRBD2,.,CASSPSGGGAETQYF,TGTGCCAGCAGTCCCAGCGGGGGGGGCGCGGAGACCCAGTACTTC
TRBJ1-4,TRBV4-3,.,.,CASSRNGEGREKLFF,TGCGCCAGCAGCCGTAATGGGGAGGGAAGAGAAAAACTGTTTTTT
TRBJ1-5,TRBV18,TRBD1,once,CASSLDRGNQPQHF,TGTGCCAGCTCACTTGACAGGGGAAATCAGCCCCAGCATTTT
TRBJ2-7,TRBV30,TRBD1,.,CAWSEWDRGRHHEQYF,TGTGCCTGGAGTGAATGGGACAGGGGGCGTCACCACGAGCAGTACTTC